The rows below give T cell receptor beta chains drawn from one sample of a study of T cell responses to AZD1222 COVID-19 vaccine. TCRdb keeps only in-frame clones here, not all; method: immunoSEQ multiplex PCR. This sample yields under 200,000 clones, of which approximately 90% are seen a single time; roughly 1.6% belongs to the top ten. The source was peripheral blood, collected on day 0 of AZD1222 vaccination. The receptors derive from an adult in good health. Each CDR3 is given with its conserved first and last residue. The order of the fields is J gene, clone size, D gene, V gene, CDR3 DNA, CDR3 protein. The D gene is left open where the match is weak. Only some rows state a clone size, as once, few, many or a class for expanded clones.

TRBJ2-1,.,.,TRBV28,TGTGCCAGCAGGACAAAGCGGACTGACAATGAGCAGTTCTTC,CASRTKRTDNEQFF
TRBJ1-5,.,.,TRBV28,.,CASSFGPGKYSNQPQHF
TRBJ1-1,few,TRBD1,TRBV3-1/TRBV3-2,TGTGCCAGCAGCCGCCTGGGACAGAACATTGAAGCTTTCTTT,CASSRLGQNIEAFF
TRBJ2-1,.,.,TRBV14,TGTGCCAGCAGCCAAGGTTATTTTCCGGGCTCCTACAATGAGCAGTTCTTC,CASSQGYFPGSYNEQFF
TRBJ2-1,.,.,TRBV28,TGTGCCAGCAGTTTACGGGGTGCTTCCTACAATGAGCAGTTCTTC,CASSLRGASYNEQFF
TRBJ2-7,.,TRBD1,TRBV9,TGTGCCAGCAGCGACGGACAGGGTCGAGGGTACGAGCAGTACTTC,CASSDGQGRGYEQYF
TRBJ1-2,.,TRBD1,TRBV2,TGTGCCAGCAGGGCCGGACAGGGGGGTGGCTACACCTTC,CASRAGQGGGYTF
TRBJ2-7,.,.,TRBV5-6,TGTGCCAGCAGCCCCGCCAGAGCCACAATCTACGAGCAGTACTTC,CASSPARATIYEQYF
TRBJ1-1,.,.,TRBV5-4,TGTGCCAGCAGCTTTAATTACGGAAACACTGAAGCTTTCTTT,CASSFNYGNTEAFF
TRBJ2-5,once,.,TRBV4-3,TGCGCCAGCAGCGAAGCGTATCGGGGGGCGCGGTATCAAGAGACCCAGTACTTC,CASSEAYRGARYQETQYF
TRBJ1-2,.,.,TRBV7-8,TGTGCCAGCAGCTTATTTTATCAGGATAGTGGTGGCTACACCTTC,CASSLFYQDSGGYTF
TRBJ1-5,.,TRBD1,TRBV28,TGTGCCAGCAGTTTCGCCGGGACAGGGAATCAGCCCCAGCATTTT,CASSFAGTGNQPQHF
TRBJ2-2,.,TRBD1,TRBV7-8,TGTGCCAGCAGCGGTCGGGACAGGAAACGATGGAACACCGGGGAGCTGTTTTTT,CASSGRDRKRWNTGELFF
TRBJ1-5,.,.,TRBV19,TGTGCCAGTAGTATTCAAGGGAGCAATCAGCCCCAGCATTTT,CASSIQGSNQPQHF
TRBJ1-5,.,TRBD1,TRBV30,TGTGCCTGGAGTGTGGGGACAGATAGCAATCAGCCCCAGCATTTT,CAWSVGTDSNQPQHF
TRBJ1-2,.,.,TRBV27,TGTGCCAGCACCTCCACAGGGATCTATGGCTACACCTTC,CASTSTGIYGYTF
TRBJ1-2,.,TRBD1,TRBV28,TGTGCCAGCAGTCCCCCAGGGGGAAACTATGGCTACACCTTC,CASSPPGGNYGYTF
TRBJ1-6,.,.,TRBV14,TGTGCCAGCAGCCAAGGGACAGTATTTTCACCCCTCCACTTT,CASSQGTVFSPLHF
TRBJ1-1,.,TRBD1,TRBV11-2,TGTGCCAGCAGCTCATTCCGGACAGGGGGAATTAACACTGAAGCTTTCTTT,CASSSFRTGGINTEAFF
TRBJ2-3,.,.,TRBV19,TGTGCCAGTAGTATGGCGGCGGGGAGCACAGATACGCAGTATTTT,CASSMAAGSTDTQYF
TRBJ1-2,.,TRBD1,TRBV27,TGTGCCAGCAGTGCTCAACAGGGGGGGTATGGCTACACCTTC,CASSAQQGGYGYTF
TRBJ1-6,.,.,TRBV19,TGTGCCAGTAGTATAGAGGCAGGGGCTTCACCCCTCCACTTT,CASSIEAGASPLHF
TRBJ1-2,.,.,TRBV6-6,TGTGCCAGCAGTTACAGGGTTTTGGATTATGAAGACGGCTACACCTTC,CASSYRVLDYEDGYTF
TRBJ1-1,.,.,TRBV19,TGTGCCACCCGGGGATCTGGCACTGAAGCTTTCTTT,CATRGSGTEAFF
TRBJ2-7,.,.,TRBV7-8,TGTGCCAGCAGCTTAACCCGGGCCCAAGAAGGTTCCTACGAGCAGTACTTC,CASSLTRAQEGSYEQYF
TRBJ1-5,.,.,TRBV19,TGTGCCAGTACCATACAGGGAGGAACGCCACAGCCCCAGCATTTT,CASTIQGGTPQPQHF
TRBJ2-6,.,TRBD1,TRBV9,TGTGCCAGCAGCGATGGGGCCCGGGACAGGGTGACTGGGGCCAACGTCCTGACTTTC,CASSDGARDRVTGANVLTF
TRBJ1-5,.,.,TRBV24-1,TGTGCCACCAGTGATACCGATCAGCCCCAGCATTTT,CATSDTDQPQHF
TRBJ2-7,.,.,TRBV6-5,TGTGCCAGCAGTTACTCGGGGATCTACTACGAGCAGTACTTC,CASSYSGIYYEQYF
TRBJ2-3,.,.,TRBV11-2,TGTGCCAGCAGACGAGGGGTTACGCAGTATTTT,CASRRGVTQYF